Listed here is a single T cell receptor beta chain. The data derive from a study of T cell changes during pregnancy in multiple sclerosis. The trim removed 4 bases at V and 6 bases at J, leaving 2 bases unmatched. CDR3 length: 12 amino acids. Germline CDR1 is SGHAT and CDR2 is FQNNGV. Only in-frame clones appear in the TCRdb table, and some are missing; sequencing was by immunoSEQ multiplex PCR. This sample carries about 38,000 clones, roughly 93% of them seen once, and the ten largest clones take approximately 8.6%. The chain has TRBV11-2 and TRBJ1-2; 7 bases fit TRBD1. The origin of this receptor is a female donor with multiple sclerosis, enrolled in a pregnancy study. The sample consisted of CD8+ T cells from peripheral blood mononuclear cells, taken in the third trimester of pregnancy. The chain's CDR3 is CASSSGGDGYTF. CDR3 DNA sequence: TGTGCCAGCAGCTCAGGGGGTGATGGCTACACCTTC.